A single T cell receptor (beta chain) is shown here with its context. The V gene's germline CDR1 is LNHDA and CDR2 SQIVND (reference sequence). The CDR3 is 16 residues long. After removal of 3 bases from V and 5 bases from J, the junction contained 11 bases not matched to a gene. In the original analysis: Using reference gene primer amplification, nucleated cell counts were estimated. Libraries were prepared by immunoSEQ multiplex PCR; TCRdb keeps only in-frame clonotypes and omits some of them. The V and J calls and clone size were taken over from that table, and D and trimming were inferred from the DNA. The table has 410,000 or so clones, roughly 90% seen once. This sample stems from a study of blood T cell repertoires in COVID-19.

The sequencing input was peripheral blood. This sequence was found in a woman in her twenties or thirties with active or convalescent COVID-19. This rearrangement joins TRBV19 to TRBJ2-7; 9 bases are shared with TRBD1. The CDR3 DNA reads TGTGCCAGTAGTATGTTGCCCGGGACAGGGATGAACGAGCAGTACTTC. Protein: CASSMLPGTGMNEQYF. The full variable domain, its missing parts supplied by reference TRBV19 and TRBJ2-7, is DGGITQSPKYLFRKEGQNVTLSCEQNLNHDAMYWYRQDPGQGLRLIYYSQIVNDFQKGDIAEGYSVSREKKESFPLTVTSAQKNPTAFYLCASSMLPGTGMNEQYFGPGTRLTVT.